The clone carrying this T cell receptor (beta chain) has just a few counts. Its antigen is still unknown. The data were obtained in a study of Graves' ophthalmopathy and Graves' hyperthyroidism. Study background: The study drew peripheral blood at initial diagnosis, before any treatment.

Other autoimmune diseases, uncontrolled infections, pregnancy or lactation ruled patients out of participation. V lost 1 base, J lost 5 bases, and 12 bases lay in between. Per the germline V gene, CDR1 is SGHKS and CDR2 is YYEKEE (reference sequence). The CDR3 extends over 14 amino acids. Amplification from RNA transcripts yielded the TCR beta CDR3 regions. An initial RT-PCR round employing HTBI primers preceded a second-round multiplex PCR. MiXCR, applied by TCRdb to the multiplex PCR reads, yields one record per CDR3 protein. The table includes 260,000 or so distinct CDR3 sequences, around 42% detected once. Study-level findings and limits: The model forecast ophthalmopathy progression, reaching under 71% sensitivity and 72% to 80% specificity. Also, most clonotypes expanded in the thyroid above 0.001 frequency appeared in blood.

The clonotype originates from an adult man with Graves' ophthalmopathy. The sample comprised peripheral blood. The chain joins TRBV5-5 to TRBJ2-5, with D maybe TRBD2 (6 bases). The CDR3 loop reads CASSLHPGGETQYF. The DNA of the CDR3 is TGTGCCAGCAGCTTGCACCCAGGAGGGGAGACCCAGTACTTC.